This TCR beta chain appears in the sequencing data of a study of T cell changes during pregnancy in multiple sclerosis (dated by TCRdb to the late 2010s). In terms of the full investigation: The study looked at changes in the T cell repertoire across pregnancy in women with multiple sclerosis.

CDR1 and CDR2 are read off the germline V gene as SGHRS and YFSETQ. Taken from cysteine to phenylalanine, the CDR3 has 13 residues. The read is trimmed to its CDR3 DNA, 39 bases read in frame from base 1. The germline ends are 10 bases apart after V is trimmed by 0 bases and J by 9 bases. The library was obtained by the immunoSEQ multiplex PCR assay. Entries here come from immuneACCESS through TCRdb and include only in-frame sequences with V and J called. Some clones fail to appear in such tables; in the studies checked, an unresolved V gene covers under half of the shortfall, and the cause of the remainder is unknown. The sample table holds about 130,000 clones, of which roughly 95% were seen once. About 0.45% of the sample is held by the ten biggest clonotypes. Of note for this clone: No cognate antigen has been identified for it. Within one base of it there is no much larger clone, and no base qualities were kept.

The rearrangement combines TRBV5-1 with TRBJ2-1, with TRBD1 as a weak D call on 5 bases. The clonotype originates from a female donor with multiple sclerosis, enrolled in a pregnancy study. The source was peripheral blood, collected after pregnancy. The CDR3 in this case is CASSLGGLGEQFF. The nucleotide sequence reads TGCGCCAGCAGCTTGGGGGGCCTAGGTGAGCAGTTCTTC.